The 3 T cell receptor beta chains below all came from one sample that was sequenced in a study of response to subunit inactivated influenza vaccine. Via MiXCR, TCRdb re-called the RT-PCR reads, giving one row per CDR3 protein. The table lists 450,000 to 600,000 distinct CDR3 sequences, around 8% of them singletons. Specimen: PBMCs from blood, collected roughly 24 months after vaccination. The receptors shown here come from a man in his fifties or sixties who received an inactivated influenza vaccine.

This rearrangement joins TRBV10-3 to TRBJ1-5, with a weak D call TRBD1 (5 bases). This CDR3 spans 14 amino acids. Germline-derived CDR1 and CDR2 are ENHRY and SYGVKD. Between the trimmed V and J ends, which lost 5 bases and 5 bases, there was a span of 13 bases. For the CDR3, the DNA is TGTGCCATCAGTCTTAACAGGAATGATCAGCCCCAGCATTTT. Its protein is CAISLNRNDQPQHF.

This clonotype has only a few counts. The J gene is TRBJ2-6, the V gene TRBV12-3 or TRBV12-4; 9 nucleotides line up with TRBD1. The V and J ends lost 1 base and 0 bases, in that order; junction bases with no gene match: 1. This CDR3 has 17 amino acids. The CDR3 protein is CASSLGTGASGANVLTF. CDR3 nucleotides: TGTGCCAGCAGTTTAGGGACAGGGGCCTCTGGGGCCAACGTCCTGACTTTC.

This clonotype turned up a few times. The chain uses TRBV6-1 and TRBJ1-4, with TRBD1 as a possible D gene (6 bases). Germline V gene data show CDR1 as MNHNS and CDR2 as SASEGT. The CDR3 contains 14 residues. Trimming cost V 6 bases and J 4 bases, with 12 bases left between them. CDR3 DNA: TGTGCCAGCAGCCACAGGGAGGTTAATGAAAAACTGTTTTTT. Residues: CASSHREVNEKLFF.